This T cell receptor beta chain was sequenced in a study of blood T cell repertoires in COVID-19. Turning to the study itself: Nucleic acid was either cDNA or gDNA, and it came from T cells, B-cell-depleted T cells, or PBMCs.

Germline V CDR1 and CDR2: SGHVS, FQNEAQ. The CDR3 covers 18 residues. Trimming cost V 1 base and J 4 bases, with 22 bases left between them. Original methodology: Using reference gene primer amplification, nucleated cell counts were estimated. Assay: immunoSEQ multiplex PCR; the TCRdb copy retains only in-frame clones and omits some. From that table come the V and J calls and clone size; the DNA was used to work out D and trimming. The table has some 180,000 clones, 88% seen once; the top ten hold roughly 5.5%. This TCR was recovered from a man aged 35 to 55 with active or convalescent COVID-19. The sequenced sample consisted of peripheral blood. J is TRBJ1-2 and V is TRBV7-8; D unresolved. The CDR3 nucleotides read TGTGCCAGCAGCTTAGTCCCCAGGCAGGCCCTCTACGGCTATGGCTACACCTTC. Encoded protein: CASSLVPRQALYGYGYTF.